This T cell receptor (beta chain) was found in a study of identical twins. Whole-study results and caveats: Modeled out-of-frame TCR alpha sharing in monozygotic twins fell below observed levels. Memory repertoires lacked the insertion deficit that abundant cord blood beta clonotypes showed. Analyses based on zero insertions could be partly confounded by invariant MAIT and iNKT cells.

This clonotype showed up many times. The antigen is undetermined. CDR1 is SGHVS, CDR2 FQNEAQ, per germline. CDR3 length: 14 amino acids. The V end lost 1 base, the J end lost 4 bases, and 10 bases lay between the germline ends. Template switching supplied a universal primer site; unique molecular identifiers were carried on the cDNA. TCRdb fed the 5' RACE reads into MiXCR, producing one record per CDR3 protein. The sample yields some 97,000 distinct CDR3 sequences, about 6.1% seen once. The sample comprised memory T cells sorted from blood. The TCR originated in a woman in her fifties or sixties in good health. This chain uses TRBV7-8 with TRBJ1-1, with D uncertain. In DNA, the CDR3 is TGTGCCAGCAGCTTAGGAGGTTGGGGCACTGAAGCTTTCTTT. Its protein product is CASSLGGWGTEAFF.